These 9 T cell receptor beta chains originate from one sample sequenced in a study of CD4 T cells in relation to SARS-CoV-2 and coronaviruses (dated by TCRdb to the early 2020s). Receptor amplification or capture employed the immunoSEQ multiplex PCR assay. TCRdb re-hosts the immuneACCESS table, in-frame sequences only. Its copies lack some clones; in the studies checked, an unresolved V gene accounts for under half of them, and the cause for the rest is not known. Counted in this sample were tens of thousands of clones; more than 65% of them appeared once. 29% of the sample goes to the ten largest clones. CD4+ T cells from unexposed donors were collected before the COVID-19 pandemic (2011-2018). Following 10 days of culture, the EasySep CD4+ T cell isolation kit was used to isolate CD4+ T cells. No cognate antigen is known for these TCRs. The specimen was CD4+ T cells from PBMCs, cultured in vitro. The receptors stem from a human donor in good health.

For the CDR3, the DNA is TGTGCCAGTAGTTACCGGGACAGGGACACCGGGGAGCTGTTTTTT. Amino acids: CASSYRDRDTGELFF. The chain is built from TRBV19 and TRBJ2-2; 9 bases align to TRBD1. CDR1 LNHDA and CDR2 SQIVND come from the germline V gene (reference sequence). With 5 bases clipped from V and 3 bases from J, the junction kept 4 bases outside the gene matches. The CDR3 length is 15 residues.

V is TRBV6-5 and J is TRBJ2-7; 7 nucleotides line up with TRBD1. CDR1 is MNHEY, CDR2 SVGAGI, per germline. The CDR3 has 16 residues. Trimming removed 2 bases from V and 0 bases from J; junction bases left unmatched: 7. Here the CDR3 DNA reads TGTGCCAGCAGTTACAAGGCAGGGGGTTCCTCCTACGAGCAGTACTTC. It encodes CASSYKAGGSSYEQYF.

The chain is built from TRBV7-8 and TRBJ1-2, with 10 bases identical to TRBD1. V gave up 1 base and J gave up 1 base; unmatched junction bases: 9. The CDR3 contains 18 residues. From germline, CDR1 is SGHVS and CDR2 FQNEAQ. CDR3 sequence (DNA): TGTGCCAGCAGCTTAGGTCCCGGGACAGGGGTTGGTAACTATGGCTACACCTTC. This encodes CASSLGPGTGVGNYGYTF.

This clone came up once. The chain recombines TRBV7-3 with TRBJ2-7; 7 nucleotides line up with TRBD1. Looked up from germline, CDR1 is SGHTA and CDR2 is FQGTGA. This CDR3 has 13 residues. V was clipped by 5 bases and J by 7 bases; unmatched bases: 8. CDR3 in amino acids: CASSPDRVGEQYF. The CDR3 DNA reads TGTGCCAGCAGCCCTGACAGGGTGGGAGAGCAGTACTTC.

This clone occurred a few times. This chain links TRBV28 with TRBJ2-2; the match to TRBD1 covers 7 bases. Germline CDR1 reads MDHEN; CDR2 reads SYDVKM. The CDR3 is 15 residues long. With V trimmed by 6 bases and J by 3 bases, 7 bases remained unmatched. This CDR3 reads CASRQSGTDTGELFF. CDR3 sequence (DNA): TGTGCCAGCAGACAATCCGGGACAGACACCGGGGAGCTGTTTTTT.

The genes are TRBV6-7 and TRBJ2-2; TRBD2 is a possible D gene (6 bases). TRBV6-7 is labeled an ORF, and its function is uncertain. With 1 base removed from V and 7 bases from J, the gap between germline ends came to 7 bases. This CDR3 spans 13 amino acids. The CDR3 DNA reads TGTGCCAGCAGTTACTGGAGGGACGGGGAGCTGTTTTTT. This sequence encodes CASSYWRDGELFF.

The chain uses TRBV7-7 and TRBJ2-5, with TRBD1 matching 8 bases. The germline gives CDR1 SSHAT, CDR2 FNYEAQ (reference sequence). The CDR3 spans 14 residues. V dropped 1 base and J dropped 2; count of bases not matched to a gene: 0. CDR3 sequence reads: CASSLGTGQETQYF. The CDR3 nucleotides read TGTGCCAGCAGCTTAGGGACAGGGCAAGAGACCCAGTACTTC.

J is TRBJ1-1 and V is TRBV19; D is undetermined. This CDR3 is 13 amino acids long. Per the germline V gene, CDR1 is LNHDA and CDR2 is SQIVND (reference sequence). V was shortened by 4 bases and J by 1 base, with 7 bases between the two germline ends. CDR3 sequence (DNA): TGTGCCAGTAGTAGCGTGGGGAACACTGAAGCTTTCTTT. It yields the protein CASSSVGNTEAFF.

The chain has TRBV11-2 and TRBJ2-7, with a weak D call TRBD2 (5 bases). In germline, CDR1 is SGHAT, CDR2 FQNNGV. V was cut by 1 base and J by 0 bases, with 13 bases left in between. This CDR3 region has 16 residues. In DNA, the CDR3 is TGTGCCAGCAGCTTAGGATCAGCGGATCTCTCCTACGAGCAGTACTTC. Protein sequence: CASSLGSADLSYEQYF.